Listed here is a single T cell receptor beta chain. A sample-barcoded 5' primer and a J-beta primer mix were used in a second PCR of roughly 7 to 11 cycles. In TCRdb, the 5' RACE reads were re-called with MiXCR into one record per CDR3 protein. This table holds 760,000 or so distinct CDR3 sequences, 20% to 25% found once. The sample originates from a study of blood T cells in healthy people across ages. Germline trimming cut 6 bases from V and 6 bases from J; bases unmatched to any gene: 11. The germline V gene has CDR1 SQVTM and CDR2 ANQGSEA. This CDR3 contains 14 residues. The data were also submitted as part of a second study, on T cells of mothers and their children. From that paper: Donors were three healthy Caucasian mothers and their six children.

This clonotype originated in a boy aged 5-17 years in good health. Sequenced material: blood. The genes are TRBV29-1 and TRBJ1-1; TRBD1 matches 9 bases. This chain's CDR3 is CSVVALQGASEAFF. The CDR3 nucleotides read TGCAGCGTCGTTGCCTTACAGGGGGCCTCTGAAGCTTTCTTT.